This T cell receptor (beta chain) was sequenced for a study of breast tumors, draining lymph nodes, adjacent tissues. Each CDR3 protein gets one entry after TCRdb re-called the multiplex PCR reads with MiXCR. The data contain about 230,000 distinct CDR3 sequences, about 30% of them singletons. In regard to this clonotype: Its specificity is not known.

The J segment lost 8 bases and the V segment lost 6 bases, leaving 8 bases of the junction unmatched. The CDR3 loop spans 14 amino acids. The lymph nodes were axillary draining lymph nodes from breast cancer patients. Overall study findings and caveats: Compared with lymph nodes, tumors were less diverse; compared with nontumor tissue, more. The lymph node origin of tumor T cells was framed as consistent with a hypothesis, not demonstrated. Findings are consistent with lymph node origin and intratumoral expansion of most tumor T cells.

The sample comprised axillary lymph node tissue. The chain uses TRBV12-3 or TRBV12-4 and TRBJ2-2; 8 bases agree with TRBD1. The receptor was isolated from a female donor with breast cancer. Some clones in this sample may be carry-over from other donors' samples. The CDR3 DNA reads TGTGCCAGCAGGAGACAGGGGACTGGTGGGGAGCTGTTTTTT. Residues: CASRRQGTGGELFF.